The 27 T cell receptor beta chains reported below all come from one sample, sequenced in a study of blood T cell repertoires in COVID-19. Data came from immunoSEQ multiplex PCR; TCRdb stores just in-frame clones and leaves some out. The sample contains fewer than 500,000 clones, about 90% of which appear only once. The specimen sequenced was PBMCs or T cells enriched from blood (not recorded which). The receptors shown here come from a woman aged 18-35 years who had recovered from COVID-19.

The rearrangement uses TRBV14 and TRBJ1-2; D remains unclear. This CDR3 has 13 residues. Germline values: CDR1 SGHDN, CDR2 FVKESK. Trimming left V 2 bases short and J 2 bases short, with 6 bases between. The CDR3 nucleotides are TGTGCCAGCAGCCAATCTCAGAACTATGGCTACACCTTC. Translating gives CASSQSQNYGYTF.

The rearrangement uses TRBV5-1 and TRBJ2-5, with D possibly TRBD1 on 6 matching bases. V lost 2 bases to trimming and J lost 2 bases, with 10 bases between them. Germline lookup yields CDR1 SGHRS and CDR2 YFSETQ. The CDR3 covers 14 residues. The CDR3 nucleotides are TGCGCCAGCAGCTTAGATCAGGGGCAAGAGACCCAGTACTTC. Protein sequence: CASSLDQGQETQYF. Complete variable domain (other parts from reference TRBV5-1 and TRBJ2-5): KAGVTQTPRYLIKTRGQQVTLSCSPISGHRSVSWYQQTPGQGLQFLFEYFSETQRNKGNFPGRFSGRQFSNSRSEMNVSTLELGDSALYLCASSLDQGQETQYFGPGTRLLVL.

The rearrangement joins TRBV12-3 or TRBV12-4 to TRBJ1-6; a weak D match, TRBD1 (6 bases). The CDR3 contains 11 residues. V was shortened by 3 bases and J by 13 bases, with 7 bases between the two germline ends. The CDR3 DNA follows: TGTGCCAGCAGTTTCCAGGGGCCCCTCCACTTT. It codes for CASSFQGPLHF.

Of note for this clone: Within the sample, other DNA sequences also encode this same CDR3. This chain joins TRBV7-2 and TRBJ2-3; 7 bases map to TRBD2. The CDR3 extends over 15 amino acids. Germline V gene lookup returns CDR1 SGHTA and CDR2 FQGNSA. J was trimmed by 2 bases and V by 1 base; bases with no gene match: 3. The chain's CDR3 is CASSLGLAYTDTQYF. For the CDR3, the DNA is TGTGCCAGCAGCTTAGGACTAGCCTACACAGATACGCAGTATTTT.

The V and J genes are TRBV28 and TRBJ1-5; maybe TRBD1 (5 bases). The CDR3 runs to 14 residues. Germline CDR1 reads MDHEN; CDR2 reads SYDVKM. Trimming cost V 5 bases and J 9 bases, with 17 bases left between them. This CDR3 reads CASSPGDFFGPQHF. CDR3 nucleotides: TGTGCCAGCAGTCCCGGGGACTTTTTTGGGCCCCAGCATTTT.

The rearrangement joins TRBV10-1 to TRBJ2-2, with 8 bases that match TRBD2. The V segment lost 9 bases and the J segment 3 bases; nucleotides outside the gene matches: 3. This CDR3 spans 13 amino acids. The V gene's germline CDR1 is WNHNN and CDR2 SYGVQD (reference sequence). CDR3 sequence reads: CARTGRDTGELFF. The DNA of the CDR3 is TGCGCCAGGACCGGGAGGGACACCGGGGAGCTGTTTTTT.

J is TRBJ2-7 and V is TRBV27, with a weak D call TRBD1 (5 bases). The CDR3 is made up of 13 amino acids. Trimming removed 7 bases from V and 5 bases from J, with 15 bases in between. Per the germline V gene, CDR1 is MNHEY and CDR2 is SMNVEV (reference sequence). This CDR3 reads CASNGAGLDEQYF. In DNA, the CDR3 is TGTGCCAGCAATGGGGCAGGGTTGGACGAGCAGTACTTC.

This chain joins TRBV11-2 and TRBJ2-7; tentatively, D is TRBD1 (6 bases). CDR1 and CDR2 from the germline V gene are SGHAT and FQNNGV. The V end was cut by 5 bases, the J end by 1 base, with 15 bases between. CDR3 length equals 15 residues. CDR3: CASSPNQGISYEQYF. The DNA for the CDR3 is TGTGCCAGCAGCCCAAATCAGGGGATTTCCTACGAGCAGTACTTC.

The chain has TRBV6-1 and TRBJ2-7; a weak D match, TRBD1 (5 bases). The V end was cut by 0 bases, the J end by 5 bases, with 5 bases between. CDR3 length: 12 amino acids. Germline V lookup: CDR1 MNHNS, CDR2 SASEGT. CDR3 nucleotides: TGTGCCAGCAGTGAAGCAGGGGACGAGCAGTACTTC. Its protein product is CASSEAGDEQYF.

The chain is built from TRBV12-5 and TRBJ2-3; 9 bases line up with TRBD1. Looked up from germline, CDR1 is LGHNT and CDR2 is FRNRAP. V shed 5 bases, J shed 5 bases, and the junction held 20 bases outside the gene matches. There are 19 residues in the CDR3. CDR3 amino acids: CASGRKSGTGLRWEDTQYF. CDR3 coding DNA: TGTGCTAGTGGTCGGAAATCCGGGACAGGGTTACGGTGGGAAGATACGCAGTATTTT.

This chain uses TRBV10-1 with TRBJ1-2, with D hard to call. The V gene's germline CDR1 is WNHNN and CDR2 SYGVQD (reference sequence). The CDR3 totals 13 residues. V was trimmed by 6 bases and J by 7 bases, leaving 15 bases between them. Here the CDR3 DNA reads TGCGCCAGCAGCCCCGGCCCGGCGGGTGGCTACACCTTC. It yields the protein CASSPGPAGGYTF.

This CDR3 reads CASSEGGLVTNEKLFF. The DNA of the CDR3 is TGTGCCAGCAGCGAAGGAGGATTGGTGACTAATGAAAAACTGTTTTTT. This chain links TRBV9 with TRBJ1-4; no definite D call. Trimming took off 3 bases at V and 2 bases at J, with 14 bases between the two ends. From germline, CDR1 is SGDLS and CDR2 YYNGEE. The CDR3 is made up of 16 amino acids. The full variable domain, in which reference TRBV9 and TRBJ1-4 provide the parts outside the CDR3, is DSGVTQTPKHLITATGQRVTLRCSPRSGDLSVYWYQQSLDQGLQFLIQYYNGEERAKGNILERFSAQQFPDLHSELNLSSLELGDSALYFCASSEGGLVTNEKLFFGSGTQLSVL.

As regards this clone: Different DNA sequences within this sample yield the same CDR3. The gene calls are TRBV28 and TRBJ1-5; a weak D match, TRBD1 (5 bases). Trimming took 8 bases from V and 1 from J, leaving 6 bases between them. Germline-derived CDR1 and CDR2 are MDHEN and SYDVKM. CDR3 size: 12 residues. CDR3 sequence (DNA): TGTGCCAGCCAGGGAAGCAATCAGCCCCAGCATTTT. As protein: CASQGSNQPQHF.

This clone was seen a handful of times. The CDR3 nucleotides read TGTGCCAGCAGCCAAGCTCTAGACGATGAGCAGTTCTTC. Its protein product is CASSQALDDEQFF. This rearrangement joins TRBV3-1 (or the pseudogene TRBV3-2) to TRBJ2-1; D not certain. The V and J ends lost 1 base and 8 bases respectively, with 9 bases between them. Germline V gene data show CDR1 as LGHDT and CDR2 as YNNKEL (reference sequence). The CDR3 sequence is 13 residues long.

V is TRBV9 and J is TRBJ2-6; 8 bases line up with TRBD1. Germline V gene lookup returns CDR1 SGDLS and CDR2 YYNGEE. The V and J ends lost 5 bases and 1 base, in that order; junction bases with no gene match: 2. This CDR3 spans 15 amino acids. The CDR3 loop is CASSTGGSGANVLTF. The DNA of the CDR3 is TGTGCCAGCAGTACAGGGGGGTCTGGGGCCAACGTCCTGACTTTC. Filled out from reference TRBV9 and TRBJ2-6, the complete variable domain reads DSGVTQTPKHLITATGQRVTLRCSPRSGDLSVYWYQQSLDQGLQFLIQYYNGEERAKGNILERFSAQQFPDLHSELNLSSLELGDSALYFCASSTGGSGANVLTFGAGSRLTVL.

The rearrangement links TRBV6-5 to TRBJ1-6, with D perhaps TRBD1 (6 bases). This CDR3 is built from 16 residues. The germline CDR1 and CDR2 sequences are MNHEY and SVGAGI. The germline V and J ends were trimmed by 2 bases and 6 bases, with 14 bases remaining between them. The CDR3 nucleotides are TGTGCCAGCAGTTACGAGGACAGAAGTCTTAATTCACCCCTCCACTTT. It specifies CASSYEDRSLNSPLHF.

The J gene is TRBJ2-3, the V gene TRBV21-1; no DNA check was done on the table's D call, TRBD1. TRBV21-1 constitutes a pseudogene. The CDR3 consists of 19 residues. CDR3 protein: CASSKRGTGRIISTDTQYF. CDR3 in DNA: TGTGCCAGCAGCAAAAGGGGGACAGGGAGGATTATTAGCACAGATACGCAGTATTTT.

CDR3 sequence (DNA): TGCGCCAGCAGCTTGGGTGCGGGGGGGTACCAAGAGACCCAGTACTTC. This codes for CASSLGAGGYQETQYF. The V call is TRBV5-1, the J call TRBJ2-5; 9 bases agree with TRBD2. CDR3 length equals 16 residues. The germline V gene has CDR1 SGHRS and CDR2 YFSETQ. V lost 0 bases to trimming and J lost 0 bases; unmatched junction nucleotides: 3.

The rearrangement joins TRBV5-1 to TRBJ1-1, with D possibly matching TRBD1 (5 bases). The CDR3 spans 13 residues. Germline values: CDR1 SGHRS, CDR2 YFSETQ. V lost 3 bases to trimming and J lost 1 base, with 7 bases between them. CDR3 nucleotide sequence: TGCGCCAGCAGCTGGGGGGAGAACACTGAAGCTTTCTTT. It translates to CASSWGENTEAFF.

This chain connects TRBV19 to TRBJ2-7; TRBD1 might be the D (6 bases). V lost 4 bases to trimming and J lost 5 bases, with 15 bases between them. Germline V gene data show CDR1 as LNHDA and CDR2 as SQIVND (reference sequence). The CDR3 runs to 14 residues. The chain's CDR3 is CASSKRQANDEQYF. In DNA, the CDR3 is TGTGCCAGTAGTAAAAGACAGGCTAACGACGAGCAGTACTTC.

The chain is built from TRBV5-1 and TRBJ1-2, with D hard to call. This CDR3 spans 15 amino acids. Germline V lookup: CDR1 SGHRS, CDR2 YFSETQ. Trimming left V 0 bases short and J 4 bases short, with 13 bases between. Written as DNA, the CDR3 is TGCGCCAGCAGCTTGGATAACCCGGGGATCTATGGCTACACCTTC. It yields the protein CASSLDNPGIYGYTF.

Notes on this clone: This specimen includes other DNA sequences encoding the same CDR3. The chain joins TRBV27 to TRBJ1-1, with D perhaps TRBD1 (6 bases). Per germline, CDR1 MNHEY and CDR2 SMNVEV (reference sequence). V dropped 0 bases and J dropped 2 bases, with 10 bases sitting between them. CDR3 size: 15 residues. The CDR3 protein is CASSLSRGGNTEAFF. The CDR3 coding sequence is TGTGCCAGCAGTTTATCTCGAGGGGGTAACACTGAAGCTTTCTTT.

This clone showed up just a few times. The chain uses TRBV7-9 and TRBJ1-1; TRBD1 matches at 9 bases. The V segment lost 5 bases and the J segment 5 bases; nucleotides outside the gene matches: 3. The germline CDR1 and CDR2 sequences are SEHNR and FQNEAQ (reference sequence). The CDR3 is made up of 13 amino acids. The CDR3 sequence is CASSRGQGTEAFF. In nucleotides, the CDR3 is TGTGCCAGCAGCCGCGGACAGGGGACTGAAGCTTTCTTT.

The chain links TRBV11-2 to TRBJ2-7, with a possible D match to TRBD2 (5 bases). Trimming stripped 4 bases from V and 2 bases from J, with 15 bases between. This CDR3 has 15 residues. Germline V gene sequence: CDR1 SGHAT, CDR2 FQNNGV. The CDR3, as DNA: TGTGCCAGCAGCTCTTCAAGGGAGTTTCCCTACGAGCAGTACTTC. Translation gives CASSSSREFPYEQYF. The whole variable domain, remainder taken from reference TRBV11-2 and TRBJ2-7, is EAGVAQSPRYKIIEKRQSVAFWCNPISGHATLYWYQQILGQGPKLLIQFQNNGVVDDSQLPKDRFSAERLKGVDSTLKIQPAKLEDSAVYLCASSSSREFPYEQYFGPGTRLTVT.

The rearrangement joins TRBV19 to TRBJ1-1; TRBD1 matches at 11 bases. The CDR3 contains 16 residues. Germline values: CDR1 LNHDA, CDR2 SQIVND (reference sequence). After removal of 7 bases from V and 0 bases from J, the junction contained 7 bases not matched to a gene. The CDR3 reads CASNGQGAAMNTEAFF. The CDR3 DNA is TGTGCCAGTAACGGACAGGGGGCGGCCATGAACACTGAAGCTTTCTTT.

DNA of the CDR3: TGTGCCAGCAGCTTTGGTTTCGGTTCGGATGGCTACACCTTC. As protein: CASSFGFGSDGYTF. The gene calls are TRBV11-1 and TRBJ1-2, with no clear D. Trimming cost V 3 bases and J 6 bases, with 14 bases left between them. The V gene's germline CDR1 is SGHAT and CDR2 FQDESV (reference sequence). This CDR3 spans 14 amino acids.

V usage is TRBV3-1 (or the pseudogene TRBV3-2) and J usage is TRBJ2-1; 8 bases map to TRBD1. There are 15 residues in the CDR3. The V gene's germline CDR1 is LGHDT and CDR2 YNNKEL (reference sequence). Losses at the gene ends were 4 bases for V and 0 bases for J; bases not matched to a gene: 2. For the CDR3, the DNA is TGTGCCAGCAGCCTCGGACAGGGCTCCTACAATGAGCAGTTCTTC. Its translation is CASSLGQGSYNEQFF.